The 27 T cell receptor beta chains given below trace back to one sample, sequenced in a study of blood T cell repertoires in COVID-19. Using immunoSEQ multiplex PCR, the repertoire was profiled, and TCRdb retains in-frame clones only, with some absent. The data contain some 180,000 clones, roughly 85% of them singletons. The specimen was peripheral blood. Receptors originate from a man in his 60s with active or convalescent COVID-19.

This clone showed up just once. This chain's CDR3 is CASSSSGGLYNEQFF. CDR3 nucleotide sequence: TGTGCCAGCAGCTCTAGCGGGGGGTTGTACAATGAGCAGTTCTTC. The chain uses TRBV7-3 and TRBJ2-1, with 11 positions matching TRBD2. Germline-derived CDR1 and CDR2 are SGHTA and FQGTGA. The length of the CDR3 is 15 residues. Trimming at V came to 4 bases and at J to 4 bases, leaving 3 bases not matched to a gene.

This chain uses TRBV7-6 with TRBJ1-6, with D possibly TRBD1 on 6 matching bases. Trimming stripped 6 bases from V and 9 bases from J, with 21 bases between. CDR3 length: 16 residues. The germline CDR1 and CDR2 sequences are SGHVS and FNYEAQ. CDR3 in DNA: TGTGCCAGCAGTTGGACTCCGTCCAGGGGTGTTTCACCCCTCCACTTT. Protein sequence: CASSWTPSRGVSPLHF. The full variable domain, completed using reference TRBV7-6 and TRBJ1-6, is GAGVSQSPRYKVTKRGQDVALRCDPISGHVSLYWYRQALGQGPEFLTYFNYEAQQDKSGLPNDRFSAERPEGSISTLTIQRTEQRDSAMYRCASSWTPSRGVSPLHFGNGTRLTVT.

This clone was observed once. J is TRBJ1-5 and V is TRBV2, with 7 bases fitting TRBD1. Per germline, CDR1 SNHLY and CDR2 FYNNEI. V dropped 5 bases and J dropped 2; count of bases not matched to a gene: 3. There are 14 residues in the CDR3. The CDR3 region is CASSRTGRNQPQHF. The CDR3 DNA is TGTGCCAGCAGTCGGACAGGCCGCAATCAGCCCCAGCATTTT.

This clone was found many times. The CDR3 coding sequence is TGTGCCAGCAGCAAAACGAACACCGGGGAGCTGTTTTTT. Translated, it gives CASSKTNTGELFF. The V and J genes are TRBV25-1 and TRBJ2-2, with no clear D. The CDR3 is 13 residues long. V gave up 6 bases and J gave up 0 bases, with 5 bases separating them. Germline lookup yields CDR1 MGHDK and CDR2 SYGVNS.

This clone showed up just a few times. V is TRBV3-1 (or the pseudogene TRBV3-2) and J is TRBJ1-2; TRBD1 is a possible D gene (5 bases). Looked up from germline, CDR1 is LGHDT and CDR2 is YNNKEL (reference sequence). CDR3 length equals 14 residues. Trimming took 1 base from V and 1 from J, leaving 7 bases between them. In DNA form, the CDR3 reads TGTGCCAGCAGCCAAGGGGGGGTTAACTATGGCTACACCTTC. Residues: CASSQGGVNYGYTF.

The genes are TRBV30 and TRBJ1-2, with D possibly TRBD1 on 6 matching bases. V lost 7 bases, J lost 4 bases, and 13 bases lay in between. Looked up from germline, CDR1 is GTSNPN and CDR2 is SVGIG (reference sequence). The length of the CDR3 is 12 residues. The CDR3 here is CALTLGAYGYTF. The CDR3 DNA reads TGTGCCTTAACTCTGGGGGCCTATGGCTACACCTTC.

The V call is TRBV12-3 or TRBV12-4, the J call TRBJ1-1; tentative D call: TRBD1 (6 bases). Deletions cut 1 base from V and 11 bases from J, with 11 bases between. The CDR3 runs to 12 residues. The CDR3 sequence: CASSLVAGEAFF. CDR3 in DNA: TGTGCCAGCAGTTTAGTGGCAGGGGAGGCTTTCTTT.

V and J are TRBV12-3 or TRBV12-4 and TRBJ2-1, with D maybe TRBD1 (6 bases). V lost 2 bases, J lost 4 bases, and 6 bases lay in between. CDR3 length: 13 amino acids. The CDR3 region has the DNA TGTGCCAGCAGTTTACAGGGGTACAATGAGCAGTTCTTC. Its protein is CASSLQGYNEQFF.

With regard to this clone: One junction end disagrees with the germline gene, perhaps due to a read error. The V and J genes are TRBV5-1 and TRBJ2-5; D might be TRBD1 (5 bases). The CDR3 runs 14 residues. The germline V gene encodes CDR1 SGHRS and CDR2 YFSETQ. The CDR3 spells CASSLRGTIESENF. The CDR3 region has the DNA TGCGCCAGCAGCTTGAGGGGTACCATTGAATCCGAGAACTTC.

The gene calls are TRBV12-5 and TRBJ2-7; 9 bases align to TRBD1. Germline V gene sequence: CDR1 LGHNT, CDR2 FRNRAP. The CDR3 runs 15 residues. Germline trimming cut 7 bases from V and 5 bases from J; bases unmatched to any gene: 12. The CDR3 here is CASVPGGTGLHEQYF. The DNA of the CDR3 is TGTGCTAGTGTTCCTGGAGGGACAGGGCTCCACGAGCAGTACTTC.

V is TRBV5-1 and J is TRBJ1-2; 12 bases line up with TRBD1. The CDR3 is made up of 13 amino acids. V shed 4 bases, J shed 8 bases, and the junction held 3 bases outside the gene matches. Germline V gives CDR1 SGHRS, CDR2 YFSETQ. In nucleotides, the CDR3 is TGCGCCAGCAGCGGGGACAGGGGGCAAGGCTACACCTTC. Encoded protein: CASSGDRGQGYTF.

The rearrangement uses TRBV11-3 and TRBJ1-2; TRBD1 is a possible D gene (5 bases). Germline CDR1 and CDR2: SGHNT and YENEEA. The V end was cut by 0 bases, the J end by 8 bases, with 10 bases between. The CDR3 has 13 amino acids. The CDR3 spells CASSLEGGRGYTF. Written as DNA, the CDR3 is TGTGCCAGCAGCTTAGAGGGGGGACGCGGCTACACCTTC. Drawing the rest from reference TRBV11-3 and TRBJ1-2, the complete variable domain is EAGVVQSPRYKIIEKKQPVAFWCNPISGHNTLYWYLQNLGQGPELLIRYENEEAVDDSQLPKDRFSAERLKGVDSTLKIQPAELGDSAVYLCASSLEGGRGYTFGSGTRLTVV.

This chain joins TRBV5-4 and TRBJ1-3; 8 bases fit TRBD1. The junction had 6 bases not matched to a gene; V was cut back by 0 bases and J by 4 bases. This CDR3 spans 16 amino acids. CDR1 is SGHNT and CDR2 is YYREEE in the germline V gene (reference sequence). This CDR3 is CASSLGADRGGNTIYF. The CDR3 DNA sequence: TGTGCCAGCAGCTTGGGGGCAGACAGGGGAGGAAACACCATATATTTT.

The CDR3 DNA reads TGTGCCAGCAGTGTCGACAGGTTACAGTTCTTC. It codes for CASSVDRLQFF. The rearrangement links TRBV2 to TRBJ2-1, with TRBD1 as a possible D gene (6 bases). Trimming pared 4 bases from V and 13 bases from J, leaving 11 bases between. The CDR3 is 11 residues long. The germline gives CDR1 SNHLY, CDR2 FYNNEI.

The V and J genes are TRBV6-5 and TRBJ2-5; TRBD2 matches at 7 bases. This CDR3 region has 12 residues. Trimming took 7 bases from V and 5 from J; bases not matched to a gene: 4. The V gene's germline CDR1 is MNHEY and CDR2 SVGAGI. The CDR3 spells CASTLGGETQYF. CDR3 coding DNA: TGTGCCAGCACCCTGGGAGGGGAGACCCAGTACTTC.

The chain joins TRBV2 to TRBJ1-5; no clear D. V was shortened by 7 bases and J by 4 bases, with 14 bases between the two germline ends. The CDR3 contains 14 residues. Germline CDR1 SNHLY, CDR2 FYNNEI. The CDR3 sequence: CASTQEGSNQPQHF. As DNA, the CDR3 is TGTGCCAGCACTCAGGAGGGTTCAAATCAGCCCCAGCATTTT. Together with reference TRBV2 and TRBJ1-5, the CDR3 gives the full variable domain: EPEVTQTPSHQVTQMGQEVILRCVPISNHLYFYWYRQILGQKVEFLVSFYNNEISEKSEIFDDQFSVERPDGSNFTLKIRSTKLEDSAMYFCASTQEGSNQPQHFGDGTRLSIL.

J is TRBJ1-5 and V is TRBV5-1; unclear D gene. The CDR3 length is 15 residues. Germline lookup yields CDR1 SGHRS and CDR2 YFSETQ. Trimming pared 1 base from V and 2 bases from J, leaving 10 bases between. The CDR3 region has the DNA TGCGCCAGCAGCTTGACGGACGGGGGCAATCAGCCCCAGCATTTT. It yields the protein CASSLTDGGNQPQHF.

The rearrangement uses TRBV29-1 and TRBJ2-1; D might be TRBD1 (6 bases). V was pared by 1 base and J by 7 bases, with 14 bases between. The length of the CDR3 is 14 residues. Germline values: CDR1 SQVTM, CDR2 ANQGSEA. The CDR3 here is CSVEVLTGGNEQFF. CDR3 bases: TGCAGCGTTGAAGTGTTGACAGGTGGGAATGAGCAGTTCTTC.

The chain employs TRBV19 and TRBJ1-5; 7 bases fit TRBD1. V was pared by 5 bases and J by 5 bases, with 6 bases of the junction left unmatched. CDR1 and CDR2 from the germline V gene are LNHDA and SQIVND (reference sequence). This CDR3 has 14 residues. CDR3 residues: CASSPGQRHQPQHF. The CDR3 DNA sequence: TGTGCCAGTAGTCCGGGACAGCGACATCAGCCCCAGCATTTT.

The rearrangement uses TRBV5-1 and TRBJ2-7, with TRBD1 as a possible D gene (6 bases). Between the trimmed V and J ends, which lost 4 bases and 5 bases, there was a span of 19 bases. The germline V gene has CDR1 SGHRS and CDR2 YFSETQ. The CDR3 has 15 amino acids. The CDR3 coding sequence is TGCGCCAGCAGCATGGGGACATATAATACCAACGAGCAGTACTTC. Encoded protein: CASSMGTYNTNEQYF.

In this sample, this clone turned up a few times. The J gene is TRBJ1-1, the V gene TRBV12-3 or TRBV12-4; D call uncertain. Trimming stripped 3 bases from V and 10 bases from J, with 9 bases between. The CDR3 is made up of 11 amino acids. CDR3 nucleotide sequence: TGTGCCAGCAGTTTCGGCAGAGGAGCTTTCTTT. Protein: CASSFGRGAFF.

The genes are TRBV4-1 and TRBJ1-4; D is uncertain. The CDR3 runs to 14 residues. The V end lost 4 bases, the J end lost 7 bases, and 13 bases lay between the germline ends. CDR1 is MGHRA, CDR2 YSYEKL, per germline. In DNA, the CDR3 is TGCGCCAGCAGCCCCGAGAGTGTTGCTGAAAAACTGTTTTTT. This translates into CASSPESVAEKLFF.

The chain carries TRBV11-2 and TRBJ2-5; D might be TRBD2 (5 bases). Germline CDR1 reads SGHAT; CDR2 reads FQNNGV. V dropped 6 bases and J dropped 4 bases, with 9 bases sitting between them. The CDR3 contains 12 residues. This CDR3 reads CASRREVETQYF. The CDR3 nucleotides are TGTGCCAGCAGACGGGAAGTAGAGACCCAGTACTTC. The entire variable domain, with the rest obtained from reference TRBV11-2 and TRBJ2-5, is as follows: EAGVAQSPRYKIIEKRQSVAFWCNPISGHATLYWYQQILGQGPKLLIQFQNNGVVDDSQLPKDRFSAERLKGVDSTLKIQPAKLEDSAVYLCASRREVETQYFGPGTRLLVL.

This clone was found a few times. V usage is TRBV5-5 and J usage is TRBJ1-4; 7 positions agree with TRBD1. CDR1 SGHKS and CDR2 YYEKEE come from the germline V gene (reference sequence). V lost 2 bases to trimming and J lost 7 bases; unmatched junction nucleotides: 11. This CDR3 spans 16 amino acids. CDR3 in amino acids: CASSLLPQGIGEKLFF. In DNA form, the CDR3 reads TGTGCCAGCAGCTTACTCCCACAGGGGATAGGTGAAAAACTGTTTTTT.

The gene calls are TRBV7-9 and TRBJ2-1; 15 bases fit TRBD2. In germline, CDR1 is SEHNR, CDR2 FQNEAQ (reference sequence). The CDR3 runs to 15 residues. The V and J ends lost 5 bases and 10 bases, in that order; junction bases with no gene match: 6. The CDR3 DNA follows: TGTGCCAGCAGCCCTTGGACTAGCGGGGGGGCAGAGCAGTTCTTC. This sequence encodes CASSPWTSGGAEQFF.

The V and J genes are TRBV6-5 and TRBJ1-5; D possibly corresponds to TRBD1 (5 bases). CDR1 and CDR2 (germline): MNHEY, SVGAGI. The CDR3 is 15 residues long. The V end lost 5 bases, the J end lost 5 bases, and 16 bases lay between the germline ends. The CDR3 here is CASSPSIIRDQPQHF. Written as DNA, the CDR3 is TGTGCCAGCAGTCCATCGATAATCAGGGATCAGCCCCAGCATTTT.

The chain combines TRBV10-3 with TRBJ2-2, with 7 bases lining up with TRBD2. CDR3 length: 14 amino acids. Germline lookup yields CDR1 ENHRY and CDR2 SYGVKD. The trim removed 3 bases at V and 7 bases at J, leaving 5 bases unmatched. For the CDR3, the DNA is TGTGCCATCAGTGATGCAGGGAGGGTCGGGGAGCTGTTTTTT. It codes for CAISDAGRVGELFF.